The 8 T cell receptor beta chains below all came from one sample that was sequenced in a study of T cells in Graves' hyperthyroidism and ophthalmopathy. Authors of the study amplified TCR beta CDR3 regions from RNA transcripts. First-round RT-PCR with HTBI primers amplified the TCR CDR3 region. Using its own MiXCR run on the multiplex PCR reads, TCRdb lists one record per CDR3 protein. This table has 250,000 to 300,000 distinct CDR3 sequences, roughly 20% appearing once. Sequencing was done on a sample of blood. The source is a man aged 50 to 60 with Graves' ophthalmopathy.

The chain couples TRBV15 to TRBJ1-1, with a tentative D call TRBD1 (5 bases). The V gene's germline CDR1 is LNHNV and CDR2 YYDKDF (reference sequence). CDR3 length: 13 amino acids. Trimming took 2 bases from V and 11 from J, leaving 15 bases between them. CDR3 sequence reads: CATSRPGGVGAFF. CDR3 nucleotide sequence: TGTGCCACCAGCAGACCGGGGGGGGTCGGGGCTTTCTTT.

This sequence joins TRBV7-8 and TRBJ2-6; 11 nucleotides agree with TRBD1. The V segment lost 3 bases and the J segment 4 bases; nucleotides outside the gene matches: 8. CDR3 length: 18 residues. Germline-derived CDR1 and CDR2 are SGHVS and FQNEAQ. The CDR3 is CASSFGGQGAPGANVLTF. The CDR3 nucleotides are TGTGCCAGCAGCTTCGGAGGACAGGGGGCGCCCGGGGCCAACGTCCTGACTTTC.

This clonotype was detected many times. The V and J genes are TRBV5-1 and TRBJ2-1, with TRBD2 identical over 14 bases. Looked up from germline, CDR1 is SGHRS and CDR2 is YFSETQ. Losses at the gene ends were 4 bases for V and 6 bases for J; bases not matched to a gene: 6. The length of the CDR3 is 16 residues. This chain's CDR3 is CASSATGTSGSNEQFF. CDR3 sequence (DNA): TGCGCCAGCAGCGCAACCGGGACTAGCGGGAGCAATGAGCAGTTCTTC.

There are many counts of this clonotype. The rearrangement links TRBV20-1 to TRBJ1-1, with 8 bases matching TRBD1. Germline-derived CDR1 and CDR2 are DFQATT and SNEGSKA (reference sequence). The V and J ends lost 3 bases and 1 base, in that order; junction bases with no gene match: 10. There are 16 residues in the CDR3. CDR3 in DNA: TGCAGTGCTAGGCTACCGACAGGGGCTACGAACACTGAAGCTTTCTTT. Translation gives CSARLPTGATNTEAFF.

This chain's CDR3 is CASGAVSTDTQYF. The CDR3 DNA sequence: TGCGCCAGCGGGGCTGTGTCCACAGATACGCAGTATTTT. The chain joins TRBV5-1 to TRBJ2-3, with D tentatively TRBD1 (5 bases). The CDR3 covers 13 residues. The V gene lost 7 bases and the J gene lost 2 bases, with 11 bases spanning the gap. Germline CDR1 reads SGHRS; CDR2 reads YFSETQ.

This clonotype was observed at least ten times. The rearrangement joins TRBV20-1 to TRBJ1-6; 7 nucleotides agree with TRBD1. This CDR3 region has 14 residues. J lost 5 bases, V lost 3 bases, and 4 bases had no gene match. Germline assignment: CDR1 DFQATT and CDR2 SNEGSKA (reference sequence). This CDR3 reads CSASPGQHNSPLHF. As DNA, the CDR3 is TGCAGTGCTAGTCCGGGACAGCATAATTCACCCCTCCACTTT.

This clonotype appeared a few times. DNA of the CDR3: TGTGCCATCAGTGGCGGAAACACCATATATTTT. Amino acid sequence: CAISGGNTIYF. This sequence joins TRBV10-3 and TRBJ1-3; no firm D call. The V end was cut by 4 bases, the J end by 4 bases, with 2 bases between. The germline V gene encodes CDR1 ENHRY and CDR2 SYGVKD. The CDR3 sequence is 11 residues long.

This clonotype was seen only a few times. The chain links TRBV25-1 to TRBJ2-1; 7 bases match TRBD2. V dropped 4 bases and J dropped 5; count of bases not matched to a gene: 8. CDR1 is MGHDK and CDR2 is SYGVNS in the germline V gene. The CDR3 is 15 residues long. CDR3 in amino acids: CASSGRERSNNEQFF. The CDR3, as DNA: TGTGCCAGCAGTGGGCGGGAGAGATCGAACAATGAGCAGTTCTTC.